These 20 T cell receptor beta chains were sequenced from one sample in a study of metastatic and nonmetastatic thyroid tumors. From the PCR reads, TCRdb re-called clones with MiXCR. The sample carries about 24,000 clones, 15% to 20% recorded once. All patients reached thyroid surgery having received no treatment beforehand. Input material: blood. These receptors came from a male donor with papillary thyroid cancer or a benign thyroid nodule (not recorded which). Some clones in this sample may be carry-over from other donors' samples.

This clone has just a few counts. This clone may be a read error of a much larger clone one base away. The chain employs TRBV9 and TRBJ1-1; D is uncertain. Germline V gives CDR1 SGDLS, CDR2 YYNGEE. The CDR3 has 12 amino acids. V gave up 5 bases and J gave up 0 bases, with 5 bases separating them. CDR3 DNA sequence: TGTGCCAGCAGTGGGTTGAACACTGAAGCTTTCTTT. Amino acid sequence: CASSGLNTEAFF.

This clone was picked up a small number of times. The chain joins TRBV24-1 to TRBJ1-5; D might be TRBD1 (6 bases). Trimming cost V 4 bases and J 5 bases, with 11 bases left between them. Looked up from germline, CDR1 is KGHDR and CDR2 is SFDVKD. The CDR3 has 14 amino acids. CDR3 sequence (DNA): TGTGCCACCAGTGACTCGGACAGCTATCAGCCCCAGCATTTT. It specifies CATSDSDSYQPQHF.

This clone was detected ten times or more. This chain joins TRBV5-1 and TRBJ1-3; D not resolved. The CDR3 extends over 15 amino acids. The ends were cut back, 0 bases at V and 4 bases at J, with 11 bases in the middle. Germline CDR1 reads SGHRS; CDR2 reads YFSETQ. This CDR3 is CASSLGAGPGNTIYF. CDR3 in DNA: TGCGCCAGCAGCTTGGGCGCGGGCCCGGGAAACACCATATATTTT.

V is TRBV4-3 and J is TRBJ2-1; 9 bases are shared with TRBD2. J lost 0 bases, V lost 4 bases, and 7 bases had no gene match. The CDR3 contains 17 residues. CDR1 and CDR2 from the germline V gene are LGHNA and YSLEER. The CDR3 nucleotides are TGCGCCAGCAGCCCCCTACTAGCGGGCTTCTCCTACAATGAGCAGTTCTTC. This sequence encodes CASSPLLAGFSYNEQFF.

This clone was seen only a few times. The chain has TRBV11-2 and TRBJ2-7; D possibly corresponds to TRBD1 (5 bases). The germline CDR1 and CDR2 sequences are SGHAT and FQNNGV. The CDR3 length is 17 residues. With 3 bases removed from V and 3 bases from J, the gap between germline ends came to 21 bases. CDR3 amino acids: CASSLGQGYLRDYEQYF. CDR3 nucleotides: TGTGCCAGCAGCTTGGGCCAGGGATACCTTCGCGACTACGAGCAGTACTTC.

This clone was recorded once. The CDR3 region is CASKEGLAGGPWEQYF. CDR3 coding DNA: TGTGCCAGCAAGGAGGGGCTAGCGGGAGGGCCTTGGGAGCAGTACTTC. The chain links TRBV2 to TRBJ2-7; 12 bases agree with TRBD2. In germline, CDR1 is SNHLY, CDR2 FYNNEI. Trimming removed 7 bases from V and 7 bases from J; junction bases left unmatched: 14. CDR3 length equals 16 residues.

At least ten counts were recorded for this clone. As DNA, the CDR3 is TGTGCCAGCAGCTTAGTCGTCAGCTTGAACTCTGGAAACACCATATATTTT. It translates to CASSLVVSLNSGNTIYF. The chain has TRBV11-3 and TRBJ1-3; D gene ambiguous. The CDR3 runs 17 residues. Germline CDR1 is SGHNT and CDR2 is YENEEA. V was clipped by 1 base and J by 0 bases, with 13 bases between them.

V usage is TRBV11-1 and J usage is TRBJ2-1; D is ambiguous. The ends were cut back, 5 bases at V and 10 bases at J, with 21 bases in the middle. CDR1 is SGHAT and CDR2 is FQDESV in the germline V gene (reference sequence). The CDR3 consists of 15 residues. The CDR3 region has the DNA TGTGCCAGCAGCATTCTGGTACAGCAATATGGCGAGCAGTTCTTC. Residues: CASSILVQQYGEQFF.

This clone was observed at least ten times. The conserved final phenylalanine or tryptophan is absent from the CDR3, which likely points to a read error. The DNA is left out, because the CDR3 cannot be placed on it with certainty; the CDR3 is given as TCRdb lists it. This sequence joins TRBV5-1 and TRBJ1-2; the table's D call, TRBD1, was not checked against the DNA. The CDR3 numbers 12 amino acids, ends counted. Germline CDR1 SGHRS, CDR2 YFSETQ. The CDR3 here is CASSLDGASLHI.

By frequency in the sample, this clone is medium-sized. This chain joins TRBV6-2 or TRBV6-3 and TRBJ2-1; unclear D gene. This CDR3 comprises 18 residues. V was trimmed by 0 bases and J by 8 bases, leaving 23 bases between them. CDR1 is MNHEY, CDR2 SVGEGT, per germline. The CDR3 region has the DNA TGTGCCAGCAGTTACTCCTCCCAACCCCGGTTAGTTCTCGATGAGCAGTTCTTC. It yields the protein CASSYSSQPRLVLDEQFF.

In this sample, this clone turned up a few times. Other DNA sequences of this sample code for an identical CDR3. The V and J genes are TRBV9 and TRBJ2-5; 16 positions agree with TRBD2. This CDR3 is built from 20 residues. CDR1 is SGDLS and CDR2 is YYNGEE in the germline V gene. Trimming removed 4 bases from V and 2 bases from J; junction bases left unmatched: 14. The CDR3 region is CASSPVGGGLAGGRQETQYF. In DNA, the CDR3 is TGTGCCAGCAGCCCAGTGGGCGGGGGACTAGCGGGAGGGCGGCAAGAGACCCAGTACTTC.

The DNA of the CDR3 is TGTGCCAGCTCACCAGTAGCGGGAGGACTACAAGAGACCCAGTACTTC. The encoded protein is CASSPVAGGLQETQYF. The chain couples TRBV18 to TRBJ2-5; 10 nucleotides match TRBD2. This CDR3 is built from 16 residues. Per germline, CDR1 KGHSH and CDR2 LQKENI. With V trimmed by 2 bases and J by 2 bases, 5 bases remained unmatched.

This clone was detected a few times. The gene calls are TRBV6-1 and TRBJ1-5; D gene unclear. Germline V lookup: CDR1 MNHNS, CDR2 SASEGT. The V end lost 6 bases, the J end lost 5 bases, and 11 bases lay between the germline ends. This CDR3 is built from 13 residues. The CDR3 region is CASSPGRDQPQHF. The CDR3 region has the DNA TGTGCCAGCAGCCCGGGTCGGGATCAGCCCCAGCATTTT.

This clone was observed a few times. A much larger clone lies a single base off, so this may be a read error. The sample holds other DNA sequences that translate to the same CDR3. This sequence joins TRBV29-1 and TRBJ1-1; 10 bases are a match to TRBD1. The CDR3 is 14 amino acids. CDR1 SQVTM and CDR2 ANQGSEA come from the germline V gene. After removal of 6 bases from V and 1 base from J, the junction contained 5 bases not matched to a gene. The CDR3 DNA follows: TGCAGCGTGGCAGGGACAGGGGCGAACACTGAAGCTTTCTTT. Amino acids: CSVAGTGANTEAFF.

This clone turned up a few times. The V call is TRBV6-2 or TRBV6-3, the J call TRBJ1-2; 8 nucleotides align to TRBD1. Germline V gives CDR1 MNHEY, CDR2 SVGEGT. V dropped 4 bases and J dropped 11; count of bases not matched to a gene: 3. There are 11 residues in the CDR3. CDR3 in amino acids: CASSLGQVYTF. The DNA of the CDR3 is TGTGCCAGCAGTTTGGGACAGGTATACACCTTC.

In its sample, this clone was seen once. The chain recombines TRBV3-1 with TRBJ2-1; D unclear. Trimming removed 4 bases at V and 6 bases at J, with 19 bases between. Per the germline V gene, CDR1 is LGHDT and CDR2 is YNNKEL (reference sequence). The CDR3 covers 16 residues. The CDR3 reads CASSLTTPGLGNEQFF. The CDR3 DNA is TGTGCCAGCAGCCTCACAACCCCGGGCCTGGGCAATGAGCAGTTCTTC.

CDR3 sequence (DNA): TGTGCCAGCAGCCACGCCGGGACAGCCAATCAGCCCCAGCATTTT. Encoded protein: CASSHAGTANQPQHF. The chain joins TRBV7-8 to TRBJ1-5, with 7 bases aligning to TRBD1. The J segment lost 3 bases and the V segment lost 5 bases, leaving 7 bases of the junction unmatched. In germline, CDR1 is SGHVS, CDR2 FQNEAQ. The CDR3 runs 15 residues.

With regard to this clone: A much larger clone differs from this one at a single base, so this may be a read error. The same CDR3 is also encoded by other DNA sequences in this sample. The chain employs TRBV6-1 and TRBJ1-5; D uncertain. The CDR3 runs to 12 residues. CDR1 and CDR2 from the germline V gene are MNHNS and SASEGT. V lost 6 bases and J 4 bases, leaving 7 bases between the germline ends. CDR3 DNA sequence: TGTGCCAGCAGCAGACCTAATCAGCCCCAGCATTTT. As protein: CASSRPNQPQHF.

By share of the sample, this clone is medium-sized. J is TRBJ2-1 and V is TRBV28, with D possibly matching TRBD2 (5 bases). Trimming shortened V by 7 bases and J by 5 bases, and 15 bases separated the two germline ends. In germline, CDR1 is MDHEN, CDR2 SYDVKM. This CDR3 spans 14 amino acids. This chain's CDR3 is CASIGLAQNNEQFF. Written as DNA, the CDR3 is TGTGCCAGCATCGGTCTAGCCCAAAACAATGAGCAGTTCTTC.

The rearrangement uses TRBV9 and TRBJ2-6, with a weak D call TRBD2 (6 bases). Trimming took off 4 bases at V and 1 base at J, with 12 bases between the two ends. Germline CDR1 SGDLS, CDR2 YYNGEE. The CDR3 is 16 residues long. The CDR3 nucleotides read TGTGCCAGCAGCACGTCCGGGGGATCTGGGGCCAACGTCCTGACTTTC. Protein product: CASSTSGGSGANVLTF.